This TCR beta chain stems from a study of early T cells in non-severe SARS-CoV-2 infection. General study findings and limits: VDJdb matches were skewed toward anti-spike CD8 T cell responses.

This clonotype was detected ten times or more. The antigen remains undetermined. CDR3 size: 17 residues. Trimming cost V 4 bases and J 2 bases; bases outside gene matches: 8. CDR1 MNHEY and CDR2 SVGAGI come from the germline V gene. TCRdb fed the 5' RACE reads into MiXCR, producing one record per CDR3 protein. There are tens of thousands of distinct CDR3 sequences in the sample; 10% to 15% occur only once, and around 4.5% lies in the top ten. Sequenced input: whole blood. The receptor comes from an adult who was a healthcare worker with PCR-confirmed SARS-CoV-2 infection or an uninfected control (not recorded which). V and J are TRBV6-5 and TRBJ2-2; 9 positions agree with TRBD1. DNA of the CDR3: TGTGCCAGCAGTTCGATAGGACAGGGGTCAAACACCGGGGAGCTGTTTTTT. Its translation: CASSSIGQGSNTGELFF.